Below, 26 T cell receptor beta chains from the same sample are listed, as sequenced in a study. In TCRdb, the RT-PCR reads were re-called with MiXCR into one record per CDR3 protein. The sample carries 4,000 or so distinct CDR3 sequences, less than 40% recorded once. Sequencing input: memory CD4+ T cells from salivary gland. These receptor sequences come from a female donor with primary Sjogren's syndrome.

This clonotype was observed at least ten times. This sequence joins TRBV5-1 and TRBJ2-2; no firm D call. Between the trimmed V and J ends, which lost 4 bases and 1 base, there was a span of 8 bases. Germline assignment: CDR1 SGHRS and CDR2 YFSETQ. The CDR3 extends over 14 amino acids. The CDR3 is CASSQTGNTGELFF. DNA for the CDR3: TGCGCCAGCAGCCAGACGGGGAACACCGGGGAGCTGTTTTTT. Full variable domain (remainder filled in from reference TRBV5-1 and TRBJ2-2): KAGVTQTPRYLIKTRGQQVTLSCSPISGHRSVSWYQQTPGQGLQFLFEYFSETQRNKGNFPGRFSGRQFSNSRSEMNVSTLELGDSALYLCASSQTGNTGELFFGEGSRLTVL.

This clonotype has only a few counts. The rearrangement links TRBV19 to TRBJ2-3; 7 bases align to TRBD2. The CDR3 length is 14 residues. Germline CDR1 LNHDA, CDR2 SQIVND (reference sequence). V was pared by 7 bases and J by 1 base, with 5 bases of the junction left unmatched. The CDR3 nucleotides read TGTGCCAGTATGACGGGAGGTGGCACAGATACGCAGTATTTT. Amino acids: CASMTGGGTDTQYF.

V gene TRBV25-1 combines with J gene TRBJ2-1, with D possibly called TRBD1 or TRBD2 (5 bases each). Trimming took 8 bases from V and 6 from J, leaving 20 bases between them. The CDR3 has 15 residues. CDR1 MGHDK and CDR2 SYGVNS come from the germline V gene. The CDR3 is CASLAKQVAINEQFF. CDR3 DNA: TGTGCCAGCTTAGCGAAACAGGTTGCCATCAATGAGCAGTTCTTC. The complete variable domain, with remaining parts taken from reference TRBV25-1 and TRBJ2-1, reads EADIYQTPRYLVIGTGKKITLECSQTMGHDKMYWYQQDPGMELHLIHYSYGVNSTEKGDLSSESTVSRIRTEHFPLTLESARPSHTSQYLCASLAKQVAINEQFFGPGTRLTVL.

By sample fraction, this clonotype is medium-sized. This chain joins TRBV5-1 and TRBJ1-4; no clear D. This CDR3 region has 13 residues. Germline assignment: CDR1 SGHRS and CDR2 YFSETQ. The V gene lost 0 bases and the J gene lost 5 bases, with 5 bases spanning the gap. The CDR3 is CASSLGLNEKLFF. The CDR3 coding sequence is TGCGCCAGCAGCTTGGGACTCAATGAAAAACTGTTTTTT.

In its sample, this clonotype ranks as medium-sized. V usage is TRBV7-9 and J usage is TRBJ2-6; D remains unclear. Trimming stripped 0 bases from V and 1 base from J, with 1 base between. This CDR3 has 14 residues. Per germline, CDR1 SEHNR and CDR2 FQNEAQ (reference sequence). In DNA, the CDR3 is TGTGCCAGCAGCTTAGCGTCTGGGGCCAACGTCCTGACTTTC. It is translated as CASSLASGANVLTF. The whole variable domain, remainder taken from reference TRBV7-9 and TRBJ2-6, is DTGVSQNPRHKITKRGQNVTFRCDPISEHNRLYWYRQTLGQGPEFLTYFQNEAQLEKSRLLSDRFSAERPKGSFSTLEIQRTEQGDSAMYLCASSLASGANVLTFGAGSRLTVL.

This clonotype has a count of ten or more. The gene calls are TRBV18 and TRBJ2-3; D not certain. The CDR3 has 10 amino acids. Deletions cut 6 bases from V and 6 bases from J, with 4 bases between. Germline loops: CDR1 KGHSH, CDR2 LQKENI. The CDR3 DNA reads TGTGCCAGCTCCGCGGATACGCAGTATTTT. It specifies CASSADTQYF.

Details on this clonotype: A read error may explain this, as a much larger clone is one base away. The chain's CDR3 is CALGPGSSNQPQHF. CDR3 nucleotides: TGTGCCTTAGGACCGGGTTCGAGCAATCAGCCCCAGCATTTT. The rearrangement uses TRBV30 and TRBJ1-5; D is unclear. The V gene lost 7 bases and the J gene lost 1 base, with 14 bases spanning the gap. The germline CDR1 and CDR2 sequences are GTSNPN and SVGIG (reference sequence). The CDR3 length is 14 residues.

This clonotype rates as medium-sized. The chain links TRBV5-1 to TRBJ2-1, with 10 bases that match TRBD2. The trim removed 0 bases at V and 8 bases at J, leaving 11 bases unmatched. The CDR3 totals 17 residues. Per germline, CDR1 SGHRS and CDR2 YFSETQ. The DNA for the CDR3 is TGCGCCAGCAGCTTGGTTCCTAGCGGGAGTGGGGTTGATGAGCAGTTCTTC. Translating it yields CASSLVPSGSGVDEQFF.

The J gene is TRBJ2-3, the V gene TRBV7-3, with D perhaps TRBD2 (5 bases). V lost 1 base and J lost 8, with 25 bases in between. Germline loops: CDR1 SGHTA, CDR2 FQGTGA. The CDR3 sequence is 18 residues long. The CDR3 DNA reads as TGTGCCAGCAGCTTAAACTCGATTGGCGCGTCCTCCCGGGGTACGCAGTATTTT. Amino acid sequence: CASSLNSIGASSRGTQYF.

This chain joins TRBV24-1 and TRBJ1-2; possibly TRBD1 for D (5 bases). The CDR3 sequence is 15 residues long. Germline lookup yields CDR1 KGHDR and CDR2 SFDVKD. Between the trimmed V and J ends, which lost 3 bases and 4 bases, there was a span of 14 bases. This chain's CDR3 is CATSDSGTLSYGYTF. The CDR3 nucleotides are TGTGCCACCAGTGATAGCGGGACTCTATCCTATGGCTACACCTTC.

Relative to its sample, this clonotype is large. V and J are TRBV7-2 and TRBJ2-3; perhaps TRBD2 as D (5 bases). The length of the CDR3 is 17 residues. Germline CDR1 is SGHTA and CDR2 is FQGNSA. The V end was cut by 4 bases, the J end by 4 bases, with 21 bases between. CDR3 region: CASSSGASSSWADTQYF. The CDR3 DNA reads TGTGCCAGCAGCTCCGGCGCTTCTAGCTCATGGGCAGATACGCAGTATTTT. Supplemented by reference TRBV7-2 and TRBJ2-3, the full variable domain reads GAGVSQSPSNKVTEKGKDVELRCDPISGHTALYWYRQSLGQGLEFLIYFQGNSAPDKSGLPSDRFSAERTGGSVSTLTIQRTQQEDSAVYLCASSSGASSSWADTQYFGPGTRLTVL.

CDR3 sequence reads: CAISGPRQGQGTGAFF. The CDR3 nucleotides are TGTGCCATCAGTGGCCCCCGACAGGGGCAGGGCACCGGAGCTTTCTTT. The genes are TRBV10-3 and TRBJ1-1; 8 bases map to TRBD1. The ends lost 4 bases at V and 10 bases at J; junction bases unmatched: 17. This CDR3 region has 16 residues. CDR1 ENHRY and CDR2 SYGVKD come from the germline V gene.

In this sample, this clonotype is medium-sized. The DNA of the CDR3 is TGCGCCAGCAGCCCCCGGGACAGGGTGGTATCCCGCATGAACACTGAAGCTTTCTTT. Residues: CASSPRDRVVSRMNTEAFF. The chain combines TRBV5-1 with TRBJ1-1, with 9 bases lining up with TRBD1. CDR1 and CDR2 from the germline V gene are SGHRS and YFSETQ. There are 19 residues in the CDR3. With V trimmed by 4 bases and J by 0 bases, 16 bases remained unmatched.

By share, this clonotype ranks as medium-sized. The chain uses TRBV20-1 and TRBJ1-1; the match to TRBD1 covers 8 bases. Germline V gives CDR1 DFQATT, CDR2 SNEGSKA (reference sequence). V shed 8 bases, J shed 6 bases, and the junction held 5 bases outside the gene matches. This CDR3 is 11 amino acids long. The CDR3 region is CSTPGGSEAFF. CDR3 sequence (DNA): TGCAGTACCCCAGGGGGCTCTGAAGCTTTCTTT.

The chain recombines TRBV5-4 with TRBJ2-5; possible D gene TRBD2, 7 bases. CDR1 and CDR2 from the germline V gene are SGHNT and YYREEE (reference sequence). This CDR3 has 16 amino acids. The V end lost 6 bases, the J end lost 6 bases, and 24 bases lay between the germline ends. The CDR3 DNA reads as TGTGCCAGCACTTTGGGGGGGGCTAGCTGGGAACAGACCCAGTACTTC. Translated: CASTLGGASWEQTQYF.

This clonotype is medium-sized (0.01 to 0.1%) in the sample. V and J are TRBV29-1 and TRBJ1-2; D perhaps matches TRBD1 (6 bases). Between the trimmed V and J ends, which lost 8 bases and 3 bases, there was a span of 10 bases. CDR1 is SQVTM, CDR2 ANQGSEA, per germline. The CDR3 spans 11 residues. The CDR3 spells CSSAGDYGYTF. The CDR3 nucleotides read TGCAGCTCAGCAGGGGACTATGGCTACACCTTC.

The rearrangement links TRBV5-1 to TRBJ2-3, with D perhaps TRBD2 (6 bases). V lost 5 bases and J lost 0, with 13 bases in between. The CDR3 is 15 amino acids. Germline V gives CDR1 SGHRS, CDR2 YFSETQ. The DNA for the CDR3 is TGCGCCAGCAGAAAAGCAGGGACTAGCACAGATACGCAGTATTTT. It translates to CASRKAGTSTDTQYF.

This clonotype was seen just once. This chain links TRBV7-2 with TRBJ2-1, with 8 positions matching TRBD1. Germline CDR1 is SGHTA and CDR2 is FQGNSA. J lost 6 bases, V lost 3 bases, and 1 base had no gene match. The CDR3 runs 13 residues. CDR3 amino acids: CASSFDRGNEQFF. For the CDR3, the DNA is TGTGCCAGCAGCTTTGACAGGGGCAATGAGCAGTTCTTC.

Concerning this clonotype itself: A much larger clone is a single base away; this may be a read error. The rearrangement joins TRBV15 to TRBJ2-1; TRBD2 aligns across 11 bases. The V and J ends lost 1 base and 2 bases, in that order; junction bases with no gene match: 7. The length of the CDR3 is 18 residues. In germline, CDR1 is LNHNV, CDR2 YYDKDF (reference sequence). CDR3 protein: CATSRAPSGRLPYNEQFF. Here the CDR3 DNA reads TGTGCCACCAGCAGAGCTCCTAGCGGGAGGCTACCCTACAATGAGCAGTTCTTC.

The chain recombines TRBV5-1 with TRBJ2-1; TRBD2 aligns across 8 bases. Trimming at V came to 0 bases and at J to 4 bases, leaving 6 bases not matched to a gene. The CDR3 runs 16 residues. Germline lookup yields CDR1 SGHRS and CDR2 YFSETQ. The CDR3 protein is CASSLAPGGGYNEQFF. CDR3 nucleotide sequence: TGCGCCAGCAGCTTGGCCCCCGGGGGGGGTTACAATGAGCAGTTCTTC.

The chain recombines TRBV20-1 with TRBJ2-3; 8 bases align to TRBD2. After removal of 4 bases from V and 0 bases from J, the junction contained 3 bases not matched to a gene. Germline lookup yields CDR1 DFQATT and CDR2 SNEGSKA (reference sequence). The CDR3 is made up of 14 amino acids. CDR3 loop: CSANSGVSTDTQYF. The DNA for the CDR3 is TGCAGTGCTAATAGCGGGGTCAGCACAGATACGCAGTATTTT.

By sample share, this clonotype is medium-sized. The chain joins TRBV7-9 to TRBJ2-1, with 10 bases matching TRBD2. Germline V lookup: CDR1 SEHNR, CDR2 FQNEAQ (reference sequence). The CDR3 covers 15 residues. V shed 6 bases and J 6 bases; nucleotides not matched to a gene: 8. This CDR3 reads CASRFLAGDFNEQFF. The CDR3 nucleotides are TGTGCCAGCAGATTTCTAGCGGGAGACTTCAATGAGCAGTTCTTC.

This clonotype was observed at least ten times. The chain's CDR3 is CASSLGLYSNQPQHF. The CDR3, as DNA: TGTGCCAGCAGCTTAGGTCTTTATAGCAATCAGCCCCAGCATTTT. The gene calls are TRBV7-2 and TRBJ1-5, with no clear D. Germline CDR1 is SGHTA and CDR2 is FQGNSA. Trimming shortened V by 1 base and J by 0 bases, and 7 bases separated the two germline ends. The CDR3 has 15 amino acids.

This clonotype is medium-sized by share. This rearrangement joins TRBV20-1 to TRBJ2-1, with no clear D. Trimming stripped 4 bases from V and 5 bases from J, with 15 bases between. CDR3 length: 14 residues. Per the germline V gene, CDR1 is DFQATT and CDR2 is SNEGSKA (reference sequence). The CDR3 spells CSANIYGTNNEQFF. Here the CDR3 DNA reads TGCAGTGCTAACATCTACGGCACCAACAATGAGCAGTTCTTC.

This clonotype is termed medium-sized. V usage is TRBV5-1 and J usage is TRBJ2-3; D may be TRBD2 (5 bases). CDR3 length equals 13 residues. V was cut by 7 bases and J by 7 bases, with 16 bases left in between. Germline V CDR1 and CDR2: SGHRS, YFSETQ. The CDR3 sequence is CASSRALGNTQYF. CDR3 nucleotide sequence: TGCGCCAGCTCGCGGGCCCTAGGGAATACGCAGTATTTT.

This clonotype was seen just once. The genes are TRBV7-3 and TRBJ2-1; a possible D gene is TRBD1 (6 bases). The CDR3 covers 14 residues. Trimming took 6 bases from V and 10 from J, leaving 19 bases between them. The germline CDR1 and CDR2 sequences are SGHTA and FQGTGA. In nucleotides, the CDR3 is TGTGCCAGCAGTGATGGACAGAAGAACGGGGAGCAGTTCTTC. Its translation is CASSDGQKNGEQFF.